This T cell receptor (beta chain) appears in the sequencing data of a study of tumor and adjacent non-tumor tissue in lung cancer. In the study overall: The cohort had about twelve adenocarcinoma, a couple of squamous cell and 1 small cell patients.

This clonotype was recorded once. From germline, CDR1 is SGHAT and CDR2 FQDESV (reference sequence). Trimming left V 4 bases short and J 12 bases short, with 19 bases between. This CDR3 spans 14 amino acids. Three rounds of nested PCR, following a modified ARM-PCR protocol, produced the TCRbeta library. Each CDR3 protein gets one entry after TCRdb re-called the multiplex PCR reads with MiXCR. The data contain approximately 75,000 distinct CDR3 sequences, around 74% of them singletons. The template was RNA from unsorted bulk tissue. Donors were chemotherapy-naive, newly diagnosed lung cancer surgical patients in China, August–late 2014.

The receptor was isolated from a woman between 45 and 60 years old with non-small cell lung cancer. V and J are TRBV11-1 and TRBJ2-1, with D possibly matching TRBD2 (6 bases). The material sequenced was lung tumor tissue. CDR3 region: CASSSCLARGLQFF. The CDR3 DNA reads as TGTGCCAGCAGCTCATGTCTAGCGCGAGGGTTGCAGTTCTTC.